The source of this T cell receptor beta chain is a study of cytomegalovirus exposure and HLA in healthy donors. Study-level results: With high specificity and sensitivity, the classifier reportedly diagnosed cytomegalovirus status. The CMV antigen specificity of a few CMV-associated chains was confirmed through in vitro analysis. Subsequent analysis of the approximately 110 validation repertoires found a tendency for first-cohort TCR clusters to co-occur.

Germline loops: CDR1 GTSNPN, CDR2 SVGIG (reference sequence). This CDR3 comprises 15 residues. With 1 base clipped from V and 0 bases from J, the junction kept 4 bases outside the gene matches. Libraries were prepared by immunoSEQ multiplex PCR; TCRdb keeps only in-frame clonotypes and omits some of them. The data contain about 120,000 clones, 89% of them singletons. Regarding this clone: Its cognate antigen is unknown.

Specimen: PBMCs. This chain links TRBV30 with TRBJ1-2; 8 bases agree with TRBD1. This clonotype originated in a woman under 30 in good health and CMV-seronegative. The CDR3 bases are TGTGCCTGGAGTGCATCAGGGGGCTCTAACTATGGCTACACCTTC. Encoded protein: CAWSASGGSNYGYTF.